Listed below are T cell receptor beta chains from one sample, sequenced in a study of kidney transplant recipient with SARS-CoV-2 infection. TCRdb re-called the reads with MiXCR, one entry per CDR3 protein. This table holds roughly 230,000 distinct CDR3 sequences, around 26% found once. Source: a blood sample, taken at baseline and on roughly day 120 from a kidney transplant recipient. The source is a male patient between 25 and 39 years old who had COVID-19 and was a kidney transplant recipient. Some T cells may trace back to the graft donor. Both conserved end residues are part of each CDR3. The D gene is left open where the match is weak. The size entry is marked missing in some rows and otherwise reads once, few, many or a size class.

D,J,size,V,DNA,CDR3
TRBD2,TRBJ2-1,-,TRBV7-9,TGTGCCAGCAGCTTCGACGGGACTATAGTAAATGAGCAGTTCTTC,CASSFDGTIVNEQFF
-,TRBJ2-7,many,TRBV7-9,TGTGCAGTGGCGGAGGGGTCCTACGAGCAGTACTTC,CAVAEGSYEQYF
TRBD1,TRBJ2-1,few,TRBV18,TGTGCCAGCTCTCCGGGACAGGGGCACAATGAGCAGTTCTTC,CASSPGQGHNEQFF
TRBD2,TRBJ2-7,many,TRBV5-7,TGTGCCAGCAGCTTGTTGAGGGAGGGCGAATACGAGCAGTACTTC,CASSLLREGEYEQYF
-,TRBJ1-2,many,TRBV7-4,TGTGCCAGCAGCTTACCAGTTTCAGCTCGAAAGACCTATGGCTACACCTTC,CASSLPVSARKTYGYTF
-,TRBJ2-7,many,TRBV20-1,TGCAGTGCTCCTTACCAGGGGACATCCTACGAGCAGTACTTC,CSAPYQGTSYEQYF
TRBD1,TRBJ1-2,many,TRBV5-1,TGCGCCAGCAGCTTCGGCGACAGGGACAACTATGGCTACACCTTC,CASSFGDRDNYGYTF
-,TRBJ1-2,many,TRBV3-1,TGTGCCAGCAGCCCGCATCACACCCTTCGAAAGACCTATGGCTACACCTTC,CASSPHHTLRKTYGYTF
-,TRBJ1-2,many,TRBV7-4,TGTGCCAGCAGCGGAAAAAATTCAGCTCGAAAGACCTATGGCTACACCTTC,CASSGKNSARKTYGYTF
-,TRBJ1-2,few,TRBV7-1,TGTGCCAGCAGCTACTTGACTCACGAGGGAAAGACCTATGGCTACACCTTC,CASSYLTHEGKTYGYTF
-,TRBJ1-5,many,TRBV28,TGTGCCAGCAGTTCTCCGGGCCCAGATAGCAATCAGCCCCAGCATTTT,CASSSPGPDSNQPQHF
TRBD2,TRBJ2-1,few,TRBV12-5,TGTGCTAGTGGTTCGACTAGCGGGAGCTCCTACAATGAGCAGTTCTTC,CASGSTSGSSYNEQFF
-,TRBJ1-1,many,TRBV3-1,TGTGCCAGCAGCGCTCTGCCTCCCATTTCAATTCGCACTGAAGCTTTCTTT,CASSALPPISIRTEAFF
-,TRBJ1-2,many,TRBV6-5,TGTGCCAGCAGTGGCTATGGCTCTATGCGAAAGACCTATGGCTACACCTTC,CASSGYGSMRKTYGYTF
-,TRBJ1-2,-,TRBV10-1,TGCGCCAGCAGTGAATGCGTAAGATCGCGAAAGACCTATGGCTACACCTTC,CASSECVRSRKTYGYTF
TRBD1,TRBJ2-7,many,TRBV5-8,TGTGCCAGCAGCTTGTTCAGGGGGCGCAACATTTACGAGCAGTACTTC,CASSLFRGRNIYEQYF
TRBD1,TRBJ2-7,many,TRBV5-4,TGTGCCAGCCGATCAACCGGGACAGGGGGCTACGAGCAGTACTTC,CASRSTGTGGYEQYF
TRBD2,TRBJ2-3,-,TRBV5-1,TGCGCCAGCAGCTTCACCGGGACTAGCGGTACAGATACGCAGTATTTT,CASSFTGTSGTDTQYF
TRBD1,TRBJ2-1,many,TRBV12-3/TRBV12-4,TGTGCCAGCATTTCGGACAGGGGGGTTTTAGGTGAGCAGTTCTTC,CASISDRGVLGEQFF
TRBD1,TRBJ1-6,once,TRBV20-1,TGCAGTGCTAGGGATATCCAGGGGGTAGCAGGTTCACTCCTCCACTTT,CSARDIQGVAGSLLHF
-,TRBJ2-7,many,TRBV28,TGTGCCAGCAGTCGGTCGAGGCGGGTCTACGAGCAGTACTTC,CASSRSRRVYEQYF
-,TRBJ2-7,few,TRBV20-1,TGCAATGCTATGCGAAAGGGGACAACCTTCCCGGACGAGCAGTACTTC,CNAMRKGTTFPDEQYF